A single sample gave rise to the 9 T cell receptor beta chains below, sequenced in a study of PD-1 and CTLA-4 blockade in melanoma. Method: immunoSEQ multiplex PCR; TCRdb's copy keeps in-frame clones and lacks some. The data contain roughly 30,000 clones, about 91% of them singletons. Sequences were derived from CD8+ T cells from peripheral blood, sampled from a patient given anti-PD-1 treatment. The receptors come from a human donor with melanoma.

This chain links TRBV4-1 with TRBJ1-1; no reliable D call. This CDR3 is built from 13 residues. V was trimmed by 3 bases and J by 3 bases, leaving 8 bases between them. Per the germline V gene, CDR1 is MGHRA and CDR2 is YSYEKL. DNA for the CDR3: TGCGCCAGCAGCCAGAACCTGTACACTGAAGCTTTCTTT. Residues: CASSQNLYTEAFF.

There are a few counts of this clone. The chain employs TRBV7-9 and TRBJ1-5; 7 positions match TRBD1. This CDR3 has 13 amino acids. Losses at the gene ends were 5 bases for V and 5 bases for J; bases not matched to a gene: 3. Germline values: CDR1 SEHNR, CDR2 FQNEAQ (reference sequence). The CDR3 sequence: CASSAQGDQPQHF. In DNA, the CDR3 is TGTGCCAGCAGCGCGCAGGGGGATCAGCCCCAGCATTTT.

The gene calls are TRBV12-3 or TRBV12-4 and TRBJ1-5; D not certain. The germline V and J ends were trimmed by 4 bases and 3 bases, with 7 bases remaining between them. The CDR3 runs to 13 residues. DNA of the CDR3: TGTGCCAGCAGTTCGGAGGCCAATCAGCCCCAGCATTTT. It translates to CASSSEANQPQHF.

The CDR3, as DNA: TGTGCCAGCTCACCCCGGGACAGGGAGACCTACGAGCAGTACTTC. This translates into CASSPRDRETYEQYF. The J gene is TRBJ2-7, the V gene TRBV18; 9 bases map to TRBD1. The CDR3 contains 15 residues. Germline V CDR1 and CDR2: KGHSH, LQKENI. V shed 3 bases and J 2 bases; nucleotides not matched to a gene: 5.

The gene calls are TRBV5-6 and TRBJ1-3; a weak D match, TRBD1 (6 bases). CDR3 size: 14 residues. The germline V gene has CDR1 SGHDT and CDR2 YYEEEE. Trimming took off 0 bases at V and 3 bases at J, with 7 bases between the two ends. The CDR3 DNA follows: TGTGCCAGCAGCTTGGCAGGGGTTGGAAACACCATATATTTT. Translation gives CASSLAGVGNTIYF.

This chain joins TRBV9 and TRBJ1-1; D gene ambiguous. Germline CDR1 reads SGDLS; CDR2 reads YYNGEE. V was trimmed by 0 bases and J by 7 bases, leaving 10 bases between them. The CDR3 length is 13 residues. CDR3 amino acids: CASSVGGGLEAFF. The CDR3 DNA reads TGTGCCAGCAGCGTAGGAGGAGGCCTTGAAGCTTTCTTT.

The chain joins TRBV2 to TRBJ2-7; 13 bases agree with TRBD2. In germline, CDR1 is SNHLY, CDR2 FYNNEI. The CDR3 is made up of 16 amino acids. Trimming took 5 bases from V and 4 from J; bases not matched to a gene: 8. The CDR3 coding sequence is TGTGCCAGCAGTTCCTCGGGACTAGCGGGGTCTTACGAGCAGTACTTC. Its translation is CASSSSGLAGSYEQYF.

The CDR3 is CATSRGEGWYEQYF. CDR3 sequence (DNA): TGTGCCACCAGCAGAGGGGAGGGATGGTACGAGCAGTACTTC. V gene TRBV15 combines with J gene TRBJ2-7; 7 bases map to TRBD2. CDR1 LNHNV and CDR2 YYDKDF come from the germline V gene (reference sequence). The CDR3 is made up of 14 amino acids. The J segment lost 4 bases and the V segment lost 1 base, leaving 4 bases of the junction unmatched.

CDR3 residues: CSATTEDHYGYTF. The CDR3 DNA reads as TGCAGCGCAACGACGGAGGATCACTATGGCTACACCTTC. This chain links TRBV29-1 with TRBJ1-2; no clear D. The V and J ends lost 7 bases and 3 bases respectively, with 15 bases between them. The germline V gene has CDR1 SQVTM and CDR2 ANQGSEA. This CDR3 spans 13 amino acids.